The text below deals with one T cell receptor beta chain. Antigen specificity is unknown. For TCRbeta, the library was prepared with unique molecular identifiers. TCRdb re-analysed the PCR reads in MiXCR, keeping a single row per CDR3 protein. The table records hundreds of thousands of distinct CDR3 sequences, 15% to 20% of them present only once. This record comes from a study of T-cell reconstitution after alpha-beta-depleted transplantation in children. Notes on the study in general: Expanded clones from the graft, numbering several hundred, reportedly supplied alpha-beta T cells about two months after transplant. TCRbeta diversity was high at day 60 in some patients (a result of surviving recipient T cells and thymic progenitors).

The germline gives CDR1 KGHDR, CDR2 SFDVKD. V gave up 6 bases and J gave up 2 bases; unmatched junction bases: 12. CDR3 length: 17 amino acids. The specimen comprised PBMCs, mostly from graft donor cells, sampled 360 days after TCRalphabeta/CD19-depleted stem cell transplant. This TCR came from a boy in the first two years of life who had a stem cell transplant for Wiskott-Aldrich syndrome, so the T cells may come from the graft donor. V usage is TRBV24-1 and J usage is TRBJ2-5; 9 nucleotides match TRBD2. The CDR3 DNA is TGTGCCACCAGTCCCGGGGGGCTAGCGGGAACTCAAGAGACCCAGTACTTC. Translated: CATSPGGLAGTQETQYF.